This T cell receptor (beta chain) was found in a study of blood T cell repertoires in COVID-19. Study background: PBMCs, B-cell-depleted T cells, or T cells were the source of the cDNA or gDNA that made up the material.

The CDR3 is 13 amino acids. The V end lost 3 bases, the J end lost 7 bases, and 13 bases lay between the germline ends. Assignment of participants to cohorts was predicated upon participant-reported clinical history. As handled by the study authors: Estimation of nucleated cell counts was performed using reference gene primer amplification. The protocol was immunoSEQ multiplex PCR, while the TCRdb copy is restricted to in-frame clones and leaves out a portion. V, J and clone size derive from that table, while D and trimming were established from the DNA sequence. The sample has under 150,000 clones, around 84% seen once.

The chain employs TRBV12-3 or TRBV12-4 and TRBJ2-7, with D possibly being TRBD1 (5 bases). The TCR was taken from a middle-aged man with acute COVID-19. The sequenced sample consisted of PBMCs or T cells enriched from blood (not recorded which). CDR3 nucleotides: TGTGCCAGCAGTTTCCAGGGTCCCTGGGAGCAGTACTTC. Residues: CASSFQGPWEQYF.